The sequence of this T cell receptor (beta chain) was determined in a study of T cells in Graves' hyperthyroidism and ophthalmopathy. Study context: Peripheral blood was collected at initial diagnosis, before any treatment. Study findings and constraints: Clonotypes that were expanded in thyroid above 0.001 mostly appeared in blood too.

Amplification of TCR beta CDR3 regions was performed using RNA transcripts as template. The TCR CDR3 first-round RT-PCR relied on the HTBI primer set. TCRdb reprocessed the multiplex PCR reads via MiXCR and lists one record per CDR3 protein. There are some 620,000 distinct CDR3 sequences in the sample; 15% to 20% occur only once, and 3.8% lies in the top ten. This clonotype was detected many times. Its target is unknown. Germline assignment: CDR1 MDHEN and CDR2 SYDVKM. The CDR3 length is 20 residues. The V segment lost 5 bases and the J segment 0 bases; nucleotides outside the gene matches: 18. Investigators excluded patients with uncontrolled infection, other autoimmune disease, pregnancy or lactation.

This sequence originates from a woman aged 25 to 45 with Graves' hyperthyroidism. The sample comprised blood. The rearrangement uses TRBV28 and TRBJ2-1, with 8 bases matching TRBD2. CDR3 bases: TGTGCCAGCAGTCCCTTTAGCGGGAACAGCAAATCAAGCTCCTACAATGAGCAGTTCTTC. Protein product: CASSPFSGNSKSSSYNEQFF.